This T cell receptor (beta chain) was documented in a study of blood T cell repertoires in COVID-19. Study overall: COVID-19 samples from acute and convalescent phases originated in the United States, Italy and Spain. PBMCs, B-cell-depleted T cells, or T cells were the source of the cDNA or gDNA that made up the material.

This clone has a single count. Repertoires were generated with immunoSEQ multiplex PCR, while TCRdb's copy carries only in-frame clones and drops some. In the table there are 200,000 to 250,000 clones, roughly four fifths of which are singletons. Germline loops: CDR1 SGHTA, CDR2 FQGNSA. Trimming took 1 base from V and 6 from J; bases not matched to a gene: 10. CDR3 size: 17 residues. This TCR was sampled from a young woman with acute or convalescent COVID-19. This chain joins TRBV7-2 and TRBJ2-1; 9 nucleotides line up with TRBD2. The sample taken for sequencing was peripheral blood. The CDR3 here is CASSLGLGLAVFNEQFF. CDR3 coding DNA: TGTGCCAGCAGCTTAGGGTTGGGACTAGCCGTTTTCAATGAGCAGTTCTTC. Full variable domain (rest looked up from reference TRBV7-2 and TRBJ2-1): GAGVSQSPSNKVTEKGKDVELRCDPISGHTALYWYRQSLGQGLEFLIYFQGNSAPDKSGLPSDRFSAERTGGSVSTLTIQRTQQEDSAVYLCASSLGLGLAVFNEQFFGPGTRLTVL.